This TCR beta chain was obtained from a study of blood T cell repertoires in COVID-19. The germline gives CDR1 SGHRS, CDR2 YFSETQ. The CDR3 consists of 15 residues. V dropped 4 bases and J dropped 2; count of bases not matched to a gene: 3. The data were produced by immunoSEQ multiplex PCR, yet TCRdb's version contains in-frame clones alone and is incomplete. This table has roughly 260,000 clones, about 93% appearing once. Categorization into cohorts depended on clinical history that participants reported. Among Cohort 3 donors, those recovered had two negative PCRs, clearance, or symptom resolution. The receptor was isolated from a woman under 30 who had recovered from COVID-19. The sequenced sample consisted of PBMCs or T cells enriched from blood (not recorded which). The gene calls are TRBV5-1 and TRBJ2-3, with TRBD2 identical over 11 bases. This chain's CDR3 is CASSLGLAVTDTQYF. The CDR3 nucleotides are TGCGCCAGCAGCCTGGGACTAGCGGTCACAGATACGCAGTATTTT.